The 18 T cell receptor beta chains listed next were all sequenced from one sample in a study of cytomegalovirus exposure and HLA in healthy donors. 13 Jbeta primers and 60 Vbeta primers were used for the PCR. Measured with immunoSEQ multiplex PCR; TCRdb has only the in-frame clones, and not every one. The table includes about 170,000 clones, 65% to 80% detected once. Sequencing input: PBMCs. These receptor sequences come from a female donor in good health and CMV-seronegative.

V usage is TRBV7-9 and J usage is TRBJ2-1; 9 positions agree with TRBD2. Losses at the gene ends were 1 base for V and 10 bases for J; bases not matched to a gene: 5. There are 14 residues in the CDR3. Per the germline V gene, CDR1 is SEHNR and CDR2 is FQNEAQ (reference sequence). This CDR3 is CASSLESLAGEQFF. The CDR3 DNA reads as TGTGCCAGCAGCTTAGAGTCCCTAGCGGGAGAGCAGTTCTTC.

This clone was seen only once. V and J are TRBV11-2 and TRBJ2-1; no firm D call. V shed 6 bases and J shed 4 bases, with 13 bases lying between them. Germline V gene sequence: CDR1 SGHAT, CDR2 FQNNGV. This CDR3 is built from 14 residues. CDR3 sequence reads: CASSLSNFYNEQFF. The CDR3 DNA follows: TGTGCCAGCAGTCTTAGCAACTTTTACAATGAGCAGTTCTTC.

V usage is TRBV5-8 and J usage is TRBJ1-4; D gene unclear. Germline V gene lookup returns CDR1 SGHTS and CDR2 YDEGEE. Trimming pared 4 bases from V and 3 bases from J, leaving 13 bases between. The CDR3 has 15 amino acids. The CDR3 reads CASSLGSAANEKLFF. CDR3 DNA: TGTGCCAGCAGCCTGGGGTCGGCGGCTAATGAAAAACTGTTTTTT.

This chain links TRBV5-1 with TRBJ2-2; 11 nucleotides line up with TRBD2. Per germline, CDR1 SGHRS and CDR2 YFSETQ. Trimming removed 7 bases from V and 5 bases from J; junction bases left unmatched: 13. The CDR3 totals 17 residues. As DNA, the CDR3 is TGCGCCAGCTCCGCGTCACTAGCGGGAGTAGAGACCGGGGAGCTGTTTTTT. Translating gives CASSASLAGVETGELFF.

In the case of this clone: A junction boundary mismatches the germline segment, possibly from a read error. The genes are TRBV30 and TRBJ2-3, with 9 bases that match TRBD1. This CDR3 comprises 14 residues. The germline gives CDR1 GTSNPN, CDR2 SVGIG (reference sequence). DNA for the CDR3: TGTGCCTGGGGCGGGACAGGGAGCAAAGATACGCAGTATTTT. Encoded protein: CAWGGTGSKDTQYF.

This clone was counted a few times. V gene TRBV11-3 combines with J gene TRBJ2-5, with a tentative D call TRBD2 (6 bases). The CDR3 length is 14 residues. The V end was cut by 5 bases, the J end by 7 bases, with 17 bases between. Germline CDR1 is SGHNT and CDR2 is YENEEA. The CDR3 here is CASSANGREGTQYF. The DNA for the CDR3 is TGTGCCAGCAGCGCCAACGGGAGAGAAGGGACCCAGTACTTC.

The V call is TRBV5-6, the J call TRBJ2-5; 7 bases fit TRBD1. CDR3 length: 17 residues. Germline V gene lookup returns CDR1 SGHDT and CDR2 YYEEEE. Trimming took 0 bases from V and 2 from J; bases not matched to a gene: 10. DNA for the CDR3: TGTGCCAGCAGCTTGGTAGCCTACAGGGGTAGGCAAGAGACCCAGTACTTC. Translated: CASSLVAYRGRQETQYF.

This clone was counted a few times. The rearrangement links TRBV30 to TRBJ1-1; 9 bases are a match to TRBD1. V was pared by 0 bases and J by 2 bases, with 7 bases of the junction left unmatched. The CDR3 is made up of 16 amino acids. Germline values: CDR1 GTSNPN, CDR2 SVGIG (reference sequence). CDR3 nucleotide sequence: TGTGCCTGGAGTGTATCCGGGACAGGGTTCAACACTGAAGCTTTCTTT. Translating it yields CAWSVSGTGFNTEAFF.

The V and J genes are TRBV5-6 and TRBJ2-5; D perhaps matches TRBD2 (5 bases). The CDR3 is 14 residues long. CDR1 is SGHDT and CDR2 is YYEEEE in the germline V gene. Trimming stripped 4 bases from V and 4 bases from J, with 14 bases between. CDR3 protein: CASSTSRAGETQYF. CDR3 DNA sequence: TGTGCCAGCAGCACCTCTCGGGCGGGAGAGACCCAGTACTTC.

The chain joins TRBV14 to TRBJ2-3; TRBD2 matches at 9 bases. The V gene's germline CDR1 is SGHDN and CDR2 FVKESK. This CDR3 contains 17 residues. V trimming: 1 base; J trimming: 5 bases; junction bases outside the gene matches: 10. CDR3 nucleotides: TGTGCCAGCAGCCAAGTTATGGTAGCGGGAGAGGAAGATACGCAGTATTTT. It yields the protein CASSQVMVAGEEDTQYF.

There are a few counts of this clone. J is TRBJ2-7 and V is TRBV5-1, with a weak D call TRBD2 (6 bases). The CDR3 is 14 amino acids. Between the trimmed V and J ends, which lost 0 bases and 6 bases, there was a span of 13 bases. From germline, CDR1 is SGHRS and CDR2 YFSETQ. CDR3 nucleotides: TGCGCCAGCAGCTTGGATCTAGCGAGGGGCGAGCAGTACTTC. It codes for CASSLDLARGEQYF.

This chain uses TRBV7-7 with TRBJ2-5; TRBD2 agrees at 8 bases. J gave up 1 base and V 3 bases, and 4 bases lay outside the gene matches. From germline, CDR1 is SSHAT and CDR2 FNYEAQ (reference sequence). CDR3 size: 15 residues. For the CDR3, the DNA is TGTGCCAGCAGCTTTTACGGGGGGGGCCAAGAGACCCAGTACTTC. Translated: CASSFYGGGQETQYF.

The V call is TRBV10-2, the J call TRBJ2-7; 10 bases are a match to TRBD1. The germline CDR1 and CDR2 sequences are WSHSY and SAAADI. V shed 6 bases, J shed 0 bases, and the junction held 5 bases outside the gene matches. The CDR3 extends over 15 amino acids. The CDR3 DNA sequence: TGCGCCAGCAGATTGGGACAGGGGAGCTCCTACGAGCAGTACTTC. Translated: CASRLGQGSSYEQYF.

The chain has TRBV29-1 and TRBJ1-1, with D possibly TRBD1 on 6 matching bases. V lost 6 bases to trimming and J lost 3 bases, with 20 bases between them. The CDR3 is made up of 15 amino acids. CDR1 is SQVTM and CDR2 is ANQGSEA in the germline V gene. The CDR3 here is CSVSGRKGGDTEAFF. CDR3 DNA sequence: TGCAGCGTCTCGGGACGCAAGGGGGGGGACACTGAAGCTTTCTTT.

This rearrangement joins TRBV13 to TRBJ2-7; D may be TRBD1 (5 bases). Per the germline V gene, CDR1 is PRHDT and CDR2 is FYEKMQ (reference sequence). V was pared by 5 bases and J by 6 bases, with 14 bases between. The CDR3 is made up of 13 amino acids. DNA of the CDR3: TGTGCCAGCAGCCACAGGAGTATCGGCGAGCAGTACTTC. Protein: CASSHRSIGEQYF.

This chain connects TRBV5-1 to TRBJ2-6, with 8 bases matching TRBD1. Unmatched junction bases numbered 2, after V lost 4 bases and J lost 2 bases. CDR3 length equals 15 residues. In germline, CDR1 is SGHRS, CDR2 YFSETQ. In DNA form, the CDR3 reads TGCGCCAGCAGCCAACAGGGGGCTGGGGCCAACGTCCTGACTTTC. This gives the protein CASSQQGAGANVLTF. Looking up the rest from reference TRBV5-1 and TRBJ2-6 gives the full variable domain: KAGVTQTPRYLIKTRGQQVTLSCSPISGHRSVSWYQQTPGQGLQFLFEYFSETQRNKGNFPGRFSGRQFSNSRSEMNVSTLELGDSALYLCASSQQGAGANVLTFGAGSRLTVL.

This CDR3 is CSAAQGYEAFF. The DNA of the CDR3 is TGCAGTGCTGCTCAGGGCTATGAAGCTTTCTTT. The rearrangement links TRBV20-1 to TRBJ1-1, with D possibly matching TRBD1 (5 bases). The CDR3 is 11 amino acids. In germline, CDR1 is DFQATT, CDR2 SNEGSKA (reference sequence). Trimming removed 5 bases at V and 7 bases at J, with 11 bases between.

This clone was seen only a few times. This chain uses TRBV25-1 with TRBJ2-3; TRBD2 matches at 9 bases. The germline CDR1 and CDR2 sequences are MGHDK and SYGVNS. With V trimmed by 4 bases and J by 3 bases, 8 bases remained unmatched. The CDR3 is 16 residues long. The CDR3 region is CASSARGTSFTDTQYF. The CDR3 DNA follows: TGTGCCAGCAGTGCCCGCGGGACTAGCTTTACAGATACGCAGTATTTT.